This T cell receptor (beta chain) was found in a study of T cell clonotyping in hematopoietic cell transplantation. This clone was observed a few times. The antigen is undetermined. Study findings and constraints: At the given depth, recipient repertoires were over 97% de novo clonotypes. Without cell sorting, CD4 versus CD8 contributions remain unresolved. Higher Inverse Simpson Index values in graft donor and pretransplant recipient predicted broader posttransplant TCR diversity. After transplant, recipient diversity fell while pathologically expanded clonotypes grew through day 180.

This CDR3 comprises 12 residues. Trimming shortened V by 0 bases and J by 10 bases, and 10 bases separated the two germline ends. The germline CDR1 and CDR2 sequences are SGHNT and YYREEE (reference sequence). TCRdb's copy holds only in-frame clones and misses some; the assay was immunoSEQ multiplex PCR. This sample has 15,000 to 20,000 clones; approximately 79% occur once, and the top ten carry roughly 15%. This TCR was sampled from a man in his sixties in good health. Some clones in this sample may be carry-over from other donors' samples. The chain joins TRBV5-4 to TRBJ1-1; a possible D gene is TRBD1 (5 bases). The sequencing sample was made of peripheral blood mononuclear cells. CDR3 DNA: TGTGCCAGCAGCTTGGGTTCAGGGCTAGCTTTCTTT. Protein sequence: CASSLGSGLAFF.